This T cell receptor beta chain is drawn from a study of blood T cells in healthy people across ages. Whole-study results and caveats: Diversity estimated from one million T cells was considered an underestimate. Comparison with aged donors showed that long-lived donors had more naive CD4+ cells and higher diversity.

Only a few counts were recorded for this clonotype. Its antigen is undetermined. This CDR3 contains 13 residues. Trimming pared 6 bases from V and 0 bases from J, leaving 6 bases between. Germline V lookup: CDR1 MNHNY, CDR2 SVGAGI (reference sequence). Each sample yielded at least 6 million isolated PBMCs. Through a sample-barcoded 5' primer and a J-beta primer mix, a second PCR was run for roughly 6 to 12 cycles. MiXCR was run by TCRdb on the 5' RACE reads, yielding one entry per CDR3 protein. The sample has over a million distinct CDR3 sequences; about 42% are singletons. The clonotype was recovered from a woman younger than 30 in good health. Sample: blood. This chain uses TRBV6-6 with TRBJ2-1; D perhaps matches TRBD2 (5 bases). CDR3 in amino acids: CASRRVSYNEQFF. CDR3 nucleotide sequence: TGTGCCAGCAGGAGGGTCTCCTACAATGAGCAGTTCTTC.